A selection of T cell receptor beta chains follows, all from one sample in a study of CD8+ T cells in alopecia areata. Generated by immunoSEQ multiplex PCR, the TCRdb table keeps only in-frame clones and is missing some. The sample holds hundreds of thousands of clones, about three fifths seen once. This specimen consisted of CD4+ T cells sorted from blood, obtained around week 54, from a patient treated with tofacitinib. The receptors derive from a human donor with alopecia areata. The conserved cysteine and the conserved F or W are not part of the CDR3 here. A D gene is named only where the DNA matches it firmly.

d_call j_call v_call cdr3_aa
NA TRBJ1-2 TRBV18 ASSQGAYGYT
NA TRBJ2-1 TRBV6-6 ASSRERVKIIYEQF
TRBD2 TRBJ2-3 TRBV15 ATSRPSGPTDTQY
TRBD1 TRBJ2-2 TRBV15 ATSSPWGQGASGELF
TRBD2 TRBJ2-2 TRBV4-3 ASSQGAGLPNTGELF
NA TRBJ1-1 TRBV6-5 ASTVSPWAEAF
NA TRBJ1-3 TRBV30 AWSRTAGNTIY
NA TRBJ2-7 TRBV5-1 ASSATGSYEQY
NA TRBJ2-3 TRBV9 ASSVASGGDTQY
NA TRBJ1-5 TRBV30 AWSLGANQPQH
TRBD1 TRBJ2-5 TRBV30 AWSRTGEETQY
NA TRBJ2-3 TRBV9 ASSVISTGTDTQY
NA TRBJ2-3 TRBV29-1 SLLGLQSTQY
NA TRBJ1-3 TRBV7-9 ASSATNSGNTIY
NA TRBJ2-5 TRBV5-5 ASSSTRLKETQY
TRBD1 TRBJ1-1 TRBV6-1 ASSATGNGPMTAF
TRBD1 TRBJ1-1 TRBV7-3 ASSRQGGYTEAF
NA TRBJ1-2 TRBV29-1 SVSTENYGYT
NA TRBJ2-5 TRBV27 ASSLRMVGSAQETQY
NA TRBJ2-1 TRBV6-5 ASSYAGASYNEQF
NA TRBJ1-1 TRBV29-1 SVEAQNTEAF
NA TRBJ2-5 TRBV2 ASSDNHKETQY
TRBD2 TRBJ2-1 TRBV6-5 ASSPGTSMNEQF
TRBD1 TRBJ1-6 TRBV13 ASSSDRGDTYNSPLH
NA TRBJ1-1 TRBV11-2 ASSLERGSSAF
NA TRBJ1-2 TRBV25-1 ASSDTRRGANYGYT
NA TRBJ2-1 TRBV9 ASSVGVLYNEQF
NA TRBJ2-6 TRBV5-1 ASSPFDRFDVLT
NA TRBJ1-1 TRBV6-5 ASLRQLNTEAF
NA TRBJ2-3 TRBV30 ALTVLDTQY
NA TRBJ1-2 TRBV10-3 AISESDRSNYGYT
TRBD2 TRBJ2-7 TRBV5-1 ASRGGYEQY
NA TRBJ1-3 TRBV29-1 SAGMADTIY
NA TRBJ1-5 TRBV10-3 AISDSNQPQH
NA TRBJ2-2 TRBV29-1 SVQEGGVAGELF
NA TRBJ2-6 TRBV19 ASSPIFSGANVLT
NA TRBJ2-7 TRBV30 AWSVLRGQRSYEQY
TRBD1 TRBJ2-3 TRBV2 ASTLRDRQYPDTQY
TRBD2 TRBJ2-7 TRBV4-2 ASSRGLSGGVDEQY
NA TRBJ2-5 TRBV7-2 ASSLWAGGQETQY
NA TRBJ1-2 TRBV5-1 ASANSYYGYT
NA TRBJ2-3 TRBV20-1 SARLADTQY
NA TRBJ2-3 TRBV29-1 SGGEDTQY
NA TRBJ1-1 TRBV2 ASSGQGNTEAF
NA TRBJ2-7 TRBV15 ATSREGAGTYEQY
NA TRBJ2-7 TRBV30 AWRARGHSSYEQY
TRBD2 TRBJ2-1 TRBV5-1 ASSILAGERNEQF
NA TRBJ1-1 TRBV6-1 ASHLHPDTEAF
NA TRBJ2-5 TRBV29-1 SDRLGETQY
TRBD1 TRBJ2-4 TRBV6-5 ASAQGAIQY
NA TRBJ2-5 TRBV25-1 ASSATRGTGDQETQY
TRBD1 TRBJ1-5 TRBV5-1 ASSEGDRGNQPQH
TRBD1 TRBJ2-7 TRBV4-1 ASSQQDRGPPYEQY
NA TRBJ2-1 TRBV6-5 ASSRSTRNEQF
NA TRBJ1-3 TRBV14 ASSQVIGNTIY
NA TRBJ1-1 TRBV6-1 ASSRQSNTEAF
NA TRBJ1-6 TRBV10-3 AISETGGGSPLH
NA TRBJ2-3 TRBV29-1 SVDSSVGVDTQY
NA TRBJ2-3 TRBV29-1 SGRFPNNTQY